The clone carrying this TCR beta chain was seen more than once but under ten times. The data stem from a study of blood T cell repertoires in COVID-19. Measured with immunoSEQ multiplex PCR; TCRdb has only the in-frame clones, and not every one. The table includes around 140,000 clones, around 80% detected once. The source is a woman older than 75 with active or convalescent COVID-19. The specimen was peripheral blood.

This CDR3 is CAWSVRDRGIEKLFF. The CDR3 coding sequence is TGTGCCTGGAGTGTCCGGGACAGGGGGATCGAAAAACTGTTTTTT. J is TRBJ1-4 and V is TRBV30; TRBD1 matches 11 bases. The J segment lost 8 bases and the V segment lost 0 bases, leaving 5 bases of the junction unmatched. Germline V lookup: CDR1 GTSNPN, CDR2 SVGIG (reference sequence). This CDR3 region has 15 residues.